Each of the 16 T cell receptor beta chains below was sequenced from the same sample in a study of pediatric ulcerative colitis. TCRdb's table, derived via immunoSEQ multiplex PCR, lists solely in-frame clones and lacks some. Of about 17,000 clones listed, 74% are singletons. Rectal tissue came from one to two pinch biopsies taken at colonoscopy. Sequencing was carried out using gut tissue. Receptors were obtained from a girl between 5 and 17 years old with moderate ulcerative colitis.

This clone was counted only a few times. The V call is TRBV11-2, the J call TRBJ2-7; D possibly uses TRBD1 or TRBD2 (7 bases each). V lost 5 bases, J lost 2 bases, and 22 bases lay in between. The CDR3 runs to 17 residues. In germline, CDR1 is SGHAT, CDR2 FQNNGV. CDR3 sequence: CASSRVRTGLDTYEQYF. For the CDR3, the DNA is TGTGCCAGCAGCCGAGTTCGGACAGGACTAGATACCTACGAGCAGTACTTC.

A few counts support this clone. The V gene is TRBV6-1, the J gene TRBJ1-1; a possible D gene is TRBD1 (6 bases). This CDR3 contains 15 residues. V lost 5 bases and J 2 bases, leaving 15 bases between the germline ends. From germline, CDR1 is MNHNS and CDR2 SASEGT. CDR3 amino acids: CASSSGVGDNTEAFF. CDR3 in DNA: TGTGCCAGCAGTTCAGGGGTAGGGGATAACACTGAAGCTTTCTTT.

The rearrangement links TRBV5-4 to TRBJ2-7; 8 bases map to TRBD1. The germline gives CDR1 SGHNT, CDR2 YYREEE (reference sequence). Trimming took 3 bases from V and 4 from J; bases not matched to a gene: 9. This CDR3 is 15 amino acids long. CDR3 bases: TGTGCCAGCAGCTCCCTAGGACAGGGTTTGTACGAGCAGTACTTC. Amino acids: CASSSLGQGLYEQYF.

This clone was seen only once. V gene TRBV4-1 combines with J gene TRBJ2-5; 8 bases fit TRBD1. After removal of 2 bases from V and 2 bases from J, the junction contained 4 bases not matched to a gene. Germline values: CDR1 MGHRA, CDR2 YSYEKL. This CDR3 spans 15 amino acids. The chain's CDR3 is CASSQTGQGQETQYF. CDR3 DNA: TGCGCCAGCAGCCAAACCGGACAGGGACAAGAGACCCAGTACTTC.

The chain combines TRBV5-1 with TRBJ1-1; 10 bases align to TRBD1. Trimming took 4 bases from V and 5 from J; bases not matched to a gene: 11. Looked up from germline, CDR1 is SGHRS and CDR2 is YFSETQ. The CDR3 is 16 residues long. The CDR3 DNA sequence: TGCGCCAGCAGCCTGGGACAGGGGAGATTGGGGACTGAAGCTTTCTTT. Residues: CASSLGQGRLGTEAFF.

The gene calls are TRBV16 and TRBJ2-1, with D possibly TRBD2 on 5 matching bases. This CDR3 is built from 16 residues. CDR1 is KGHSY, CDR2 FQNENV, per germline. V lost 1 base and J lost 7, with 17 bases in between. The CDR3 is CASSQWVTRARNEQFF. The CDR3 bases are TGTGCCAGCAGCCAATGGGTGACGAGGGCTAGGAATGAGCAGTTCTTC.

The chain couples TRBV5-1 to TRBJ2-5; 8 nucleotides match TRBD2. CDR3 size: 16 residues. After removal of 2 bases from V and 7 bases from J, the junction contained 13 bases not matched to a gene. Germline loops: CDR1 SGHRS, CDR2 YFSETQ. The CDR3 loop is CASSLEGTSRGRTQYF. The DNA of the CDR3 is TGCGCCAGCAGCTTAGAAGGGACTAGTCGAGGGAGGACCCAGTACTTC.

The CDR3 DNA follows: TGTGCCAGCAGCCGTATCGACACCTCTTCGCTTGGTATGGAGCAGTACTTC. The encoded protein is CASSRIDTSSLGMEQYF. V is TRBV5-4 and J is TRBJ2-7; D unclear. The ends were cut back, 4 bases at V and 7 bases at J, with 27 bases in the middle. Germline-derived CDR1 and CDR2 are SGHNT and YYREEE (reference sequence). The CDR3 totals 17 residues. Full variable domain (outside the CDR3, taken from reference TRBV5-4 and TRBJ2-7): ETGVTQSPTHLIKTRGQQVTLRCSSQSGHNTVSWYQQALGQGPQFIFQYYREEENGRGNFPPRFSGLQFPNYSSELNVNALELDDSALYLCASSRIDTSSLGMEQYFGPGTRLTVT.

V usage is TRBV30 and J usage is TRBJ2-1; D remains ambiguous. Germline lookup yields CDR1 GTSNPN and CDR2 SVGIG (reference sequence). This CDR3 region has 12 residues. Trimming removed 2 bases from V and 10 bases from J, with 12 bases in between. The CDR3 DNA reads as TGTGCCTGGAGTCCCAACCATGAGGAGCAGTTCTTC. Translated, it gives CAWSPNHEEQFF.

The chain employs TRBV4-1 and TRBJ2-1; D unclear. CDR1 is MGHRA and CDR2 is YSYEKL in the germline V gene. This CDR3 spans 17 amino acids. V lost 5 bases and J lost 4, with 21 bases in between. The CDR3 nucleotides are TGCGCCAGCAGCGGGCACCTGGAGCGACTCCATTACAATGAGCAGTTCTTC. It is translated as CASSGHLERLHYNEQFF.

This clone was seen once. The chain is built from TRBV5-1 and TRBJ2-3; TRBD2 matches 8 bases. V lost 2 bases, J lost 1 base, and 3 bases stayed unmatched. CDR1 SGHRS and CDR2 YFSETQ come from the germline V gene. The CDR3 loop spans 15 amino acids. Written as DNA, the CDR3 is TGCGCCAGCAGCTTACAGACTAGCGGCACAGATACGCAGTATTTT. As protein: CASSLQTSGTDTQYF.

V and J are TRBV19 and TRBJ2-7; TRBD1 or TRBD2 may be the D gene (5 bases each). V dropped 5 bases and J dropped 0 bases, with 17 bases sitting between them. This CDR3 is built from 16 residues. Germline V CDR1 and CDR2: LNHDA, SQIVND (reference sequence). The CDR3 nucleotides read TGTGCCAGTAGTGACTCCGGGACGGCCGGCTCCTACGAGCAGTACTTC. Protein sequence: CASSDSGTAGSYEQYF.

This sequence joins TRBV27 and TRBJ2-7; D possibly corresponds to TRBD1 (6 bases). The CDR3 covers 14 residues. The V and J ends lost 5 bases and 4 bases respectively, with 15 bases between them. From germline, CDR1 is MNHEY and CDR2 SMNVEV (reference sequence). CDR3 in DNA: TGTGCCAGCAGTCCCCTCGGACAGATTTACGAGCAGTACTTC. This sequence encodes CASSPLGQIYEQYF.

The rearrangement uses TRBV10-3 and TRBJ2-7, with 7 bases lining up with TRBD2. CDR1 and CDR2 (germline): ENHRY, SYGVKD. The V segment lost 6 bases and the J segment 0 bases; nucleotides outside the gene matches: 11. CDR3 size: 16 residues. The CDR3 reads CAISGGAGMGSYEQYF. The CDR3 region has the DNA TGTGCCATCAGCGGGGGAGCGGGAATGGGCTCCTACGAGCAGTACTTC.

This chain joins TRBV11-2 and TRBJ2-7, with 11 bases matching TRBD2. Trimming cost V 1 base and J 3 bases; bases outside gene matches: 11. CDR3 length: 18 residues. In germline, CDR1 is SGHAT, CDR2 FQNNGV. The CDR3 DNA sequence: TGTGCCAGCAGCTTAGTGGGGACTAGCGGCTCCAGTTTCTACGAGCAGTACTTC. Translating gives CASSLVGTSGSSFYEQYF. Supplemented by reference TRBV11-2 and TRBJ2-7, the full variable domain reads EAGVAQSPRYKIIEKRQSVAFWCNPISGHATLYWYQQILGQGPKLLIQFQNNGVVDDSQLPKDRFSAERLKGVDSTLKIQPAKLEDSAVYLCASSLVGTSGSSFYEQYFGPGTRLTVT.

The CDR3 protein is CASSLGLLDNEQFF. In nucleotides, the CDR3 is TGTGCCAGCAGCTTAGGCCTATTGGACAATGAGCAGTTCTTC. V and J are TRBV13 and TRBJ2-1; unclear D gene. CDR1 PRHDT and CDR2 FYEKMQ come from the germline V gene (reference sequence). The CDR3 runs 14 residues. Trimming removed 0 bases from V and 5 bases from J, with 8 bases in between. Filled out from reference TRBV13 and TRBJ2-1, the complete variable domain reads AAGVIQSPRHLIKEKRETATLKCYPIPRHDTVYWYQQGPGQDPQFLISFYEKMQSDKGSIPDRFSAQQFSDYHSELNMSSLELGDSALYFCASSLGLLDNEQFFGPGTRLTVL.